Below are 28 T cell receptor beta chains sequenced from a single sample in a study of shared clonotypes between healthy human individuals. Profiling relied on immunoSEQ multiplex PCR, and the TCRdb table lists in-frame clones only, not all of them. The data contain approximately 2.5 million clones, approximately 93% of them singletons. The material sequenced was naive CD4+ T cells from PBMCs. Stated subset: CD45RA+ positively selected. These receptor sequences come from a man aged 18 to 29 in good health. Some clones in this sample may be carry-over from other donors' samples.

Concerning this clone: Other DNA sequences in this specimen translate into the identical CDR3. This chain uses TRBV5-1 with TRBJ2-3, with 7 bases fitting TRBD1. J gave up 3 bases and V 2 bases, and 3 bases lay outside the gene matches. The V gene's germline CDR1 is SGHRS and CDR2 YFSETQ. The CDR3 loop spans 14 amino acids. The CDR3 region has the DNA TGCGCCAGCAGCTTAGTACAGGGGACAGATACGCAGTATTTT. Its translation: CASSLVQGTDTQYF.

V and J are TRBV2 and TRBJ2-1; 7 nucleotides align to TRBD2. The CDR3 runs 10 residues. Trimming took 6 bases from V and 12 from J; bases not matched to a gene: 2. The germline V gene encodes CDR1 SNHLY and CDR2 FYNNEI. CDR3 nucleotides: TGTGCCAGCAGCCCGGGGGGGCAGTTCTTC. This translates into CASSPGGQFF.

Notes on this clone: Distinct nucleotide sequences in the sample also encode this CDR3. The chain links TRBV7-3 to TRBJ1-1; D remains ambiguous. CDR1 and CDR2 from the germline V gene are SGHTA and FQGTGA. The CDR3 extends over 13 amino acids. The V end lost 1 base, the J end lost 6 bases, and 9 bases lay between the germline ends. The CDR3 DNA reads TGTGCCAGCAGCTTAAATCCGGGATCTGAAGCTTTCTTT. This codes for CASSLNPGSEAFF.

The gene calls are TRBV28 and TRBJ2-7; 7 nucleotides agree with TRBD1. The J segment lost 3 bases and the V segment lost 8 bases, leaving 7 bases of the junction unmatched. The germline gives CDR1 MDHEN, CDR2 SYDVKM. The CDR3 runs 13 residues. CDR3: CASRDGTDYEQYF. The DNA for the CDR3 is TGTGCCAGCCGCGACGGGACAGACTACGAGCAGTACTTC.

The chain employs TRBV28 and TRBJ2-2, with 9 bases aligning to TRBD1. The CDR3 is made up of 15 amino acids. The germline V gene has CDR1 MDHEN and CDR2 SYDVKM. The J segment lost 3 bases and the V segment lost 7 bases, leaving 6 bases of the junction unmatched. DNA for the CDR3: TGTGCCAGCACCCCGGGACAGGGTTACACCGGGGAGCTGTTTTTT. It encodes CASTPGQGYTGELFF.

The rearrangement uses TRBV10-3 and TRBJ2-4, with TRBD2 matching 7 bases. There are 14 residues in the CDR3. The V segment lost 6 bases and the J segment 5 bases; nucleotides outside the gene matches: 7. Looked up from germline, CDR1 is ENHRY and CDR2 is SYGVKD. The CDR3 nucleotides read TGTGCCATCAGAAGCGGGACCGGCCAAAACATTCAGTACTTC. Its protein is CAIRSGTGQNIQYF.

This clone was detected only once. The CDR3, as DNA: TGTTCTACCTCTAGCGGAAACTCCTACGAGCAGTACTTC. This encodes CSTSSGNSYEQYF. The chain couples TRBV5-3 to TRBJ2-5, with 7 bases identical to TRBD2. The DNA end is more similar to TRBJ2-7, so the J call may be wrong. TRBV5-3 is an open reading frame, and its role is uncertain. This CDR3 contains 13 residues.

This clone was detected only once. J is TRBJ2-1 and V is TRBV11-2; 14 nucleotides agree with TRBD2. Germline loops: CDR1 SGHAT, CDR2 FQNNGV. The CDR3 has 17 amino acids. Trimming removed 2 bases from V and 11 bases from J; junction bases left unmatched: 11. In nucleotides, the CDR3 is TGTGCCAGCAGCTTAATAGCGACCGGGACTAGCGGGAGTCAGCAGTTCTTC. Translation: CASSLIATGTSGSQQFF.

This clone was counted once. This chain uses TRBV4-1 with TRBJ2-1; D perhaps matches TRBD2 (5 bases). The V end lost 11 bases, the J end lost 8 bases, and 16 bases lay between the germline ends. The CDR3 length is 12 residues. CDR1 and CDR2 from the germline V gene are MGHRA and YSYEKL. CDR3 nucleotides: TGCGCCTCGAGAGGGAGAAGTGATGAGCAGTTCTTC. Translation gives CASRGRSDEQFF.

The gene calls are TRBV28 and TRBJ2-1; D not resolved. Germline lookup yields CDR1 MDHEN and CDR2 SYDVKM. V lost 2 bases and J lost 13, with 12 bases in between. This CDR3 is built from 12 residues. CDR3 sequence (DNA): TGTGCCAGCAGTTTACAACCACGGGCCCAGTTCTTC. Protein product: CASSLQPRAQFF. The whole variable domain, remainder taken from reference TRBV28 and TRBJ2-1, is DVKVTQSSRYLVKRTGEKVFLECVQDMDHENMFWYRQDPGLGLRLIYFSYDVKMKEKGDIPEGYSVSREKKERFSLILESASTNQTSMYLCASSLQPRAQFFGPGTRLTVL.

The chain employs TRBV7-9 and TRBJ2-5; D might be TRBD1 (6 bases). The CDR3 has 16 residues. With 4 bases removed from V and 1 base from J, the gap between germline ends came to 16 bases. CDR1 SEHNR and CDR2 FQNEAQ come from the germline V gene (reference sequence). CDR3 amino acids: CASSSYEQGRQETQYF. CDR3 nucleotide sequence: TGTGCCAGCAGCTCATATGAACAGGGACGCCAAGAGACCCAGTACTTC. The variable domain in full, completed from reference TRBV7-9 and TRBJ2-5, reads DTGVSQNPRHKITKRGQNVTFRCDPISEHNRLYWYRQTLGQGPEFLTYFQNEAQLEKSRLLSDRFSAERPKGSFSTLEIQRTEQGDSAMYLCASSSYEQGRQETQYFGPGTRLLVL.

This clone is a singleton in its sample. This chain joins TRBV5-4 and TRBJ2-5; possibly TRBD1 for D (6 bases). CDR1 is SGHNT, CDR2 YYREEE, per germline (reference sequence). The V gene lost 4 bases and the J gene lost 2 bases, with 15 bases spanning the gap. The CDR3 is 15 amino acids. CDR3 bases: TGTGCCAGCAGCCCCCGGGACACCGAACAAGAGACCCAGTACTTC. Translated: CASSPRDTEQETQYF.

This chain links TRBV4-3 with TRBJ1-6; D gene unclear. With 2 bases removed from V and 7 bases from J, the gap between germline ends came to 9 bases. Germline-derived CDR1 and CDR2 are LGHNA and YSLEER. The CDR3 length is 14 residues. In DNA form, the CDR3 reads TGCGCCAGCAGCCAATCGACCAGAAATTCACCCCTCCACTTT. It translates to CASSQSTRNSPLHF.

This chain connects TRBV9 to TRBJ2-6; D unresolved. The CDR3 length is 17 residues. Germline CDR1 and CDR2: SGDLS and YYNGEE. The V end was cut by 4 bases, the J end by 4 bases, with 18 bases between. The CDR3 DNA reads as TGTGCCAGCAGCAACCCCGGTCCCCAACTCGGGGCCAACGTCCTGACTTTC. Translation gives CASSNPGPQLGANVLTF. The full variable domain, in which reference TRBV9 and TRBJ2-6 provide the parts outside the CDR3, is DSGVTQTPKHLITATGQRVTLRCSPRSGDLSVYWYQQSLDQGLQFLIQYYNGEERAKGNILERFSAQQFPDLHSELNLSSLELGDSALYFCASSNPGPQLGANVLTFGAGSRLTVL.

The V gene is TRBV7-2, the J gene TRBJ1-5; D not resolved. V was shortened by 4 bases and J by 2 bases, with 15 bases between the two germline ends. CDR3 length: 16 amino acids. Germline V gives CDR1 SGHTA, CDR2 FQGNSA. The CDR3 sequence: CASSSPLGRGNQPQHF. The CDR3 nucleotides read TGTGCCAGCAGCTCTCCCTTGGGGAGGGGCAATCAGCCCCAGCATTTT.

Note on this clone: This specimen includes other DNA sequences encoding the same CDR3. The J gene is TRBJ2-3, the V gene TRBV6-6, with 7 bases aligning to TRBD2. The CDR3 consists of 14 residues. Germline CDR1 MNHNY, CDR2 SVGAGI (reference sequence). With 0 bases clipped from V and 3 bases from J, the junction kept 0 bases outside the gene matches. For the CDR3, the DNA is TGTGCCAGCAGTTACTCCGGGGGGACAGATACGCAGTATTTT. It yields the protein CASSYSGGTDTQYF.

This chain links TRBV25-1 with TRBJ1-5; unclear D gene. The V and J ends lost 1 base and 0 bases respectively, with 7 bases between them. Germline CDR1 MGHDK, CDR2 SYGVNS. CDR3 size: 15 residues. As DNA, the CDR3 is TGTGCCAGCAGTGAATTTGCGGATAGCAATCAGCCCCAGCATTTT. Translating it yields CASSEFADSNQPQHF.

This chain uses TRBV19 with TRBJ2-3; TRBD1 agrees at 12 bases. V dropped 5 bases and J dropped 2; count of bases not matched to a gene: 17. This CDR3 has 20 residues. CDR1 and CDR2 from the germline V gene are LNHDA and SQIVND (reference sequence). The CDR3 DNA follows: TGTGCCAGTAGTCCTATATTCAAAACCGGGACAGGGGGCTACACAGATACGCAGTATTTT. Its translation is CASSPIFKTGTGGYTDTQYF.

This clone was seen once. This chain connects TRBV18 to TRBJ2-5; TRBD2 might be the D (6 bases). Germline CDR1 is KGHSH and CDR2 is LQKENI. V lost 3 bases to trimming and J lost 1 base, with 9 bases between them. The CDR3 is 14 residues long. The CDR3 sequence is CASSPGGVQETQYF. The CDR3 bases are TGTGCCAGCTCACCGGGCGGGGTCCAAGAGACCCAGTACTTC.

This chain connects TRBV6-6 to TRBJ2-3; no clear D gene. The V gene lost 7 bases and the J gene lost 0 bases, with 11 bases spanning the gap. Germline lookup yields CDR1 MNHNY and CDR2 SVGAGI (reference sequence). This CDR3 has 14 residues. CDR3 sequence reads: CASTTPLSTDTQYF. In DNA form, the CDR3 reads TGTGCCAGCACAACACCACTTAGCACAGATACGCAGTATTTT.

V gene TRBV18 combines with J gene TRBJ2-5; tentatively, D is TRBD1 or TRBD2 (5 bases each). Trimming left V 2 bases short and J 0 bases short, with 19 bases between. The CDR3 is 18 residues long. Germline V CDR1 and CDR2: KGHSH, LQKENI. The CDR3 sequence: CASSPRYMGPRYQETQYF. CDR3 coding DNA: TGTGCCAGCTCACCAAGGTATATGGGACCTCGGTACCAAGAGACCCAGTACTTC.

The V and J genes are TRBV10-3 and TRBJ2-7, with 7 nucleotides matching TRBD1. The V segment lost 3 bases and the J segment 6 bases; nucleotides outside the gene matches: 5. Germline lookup yields CDR1 ENHRY and CDR2 SYGVKD. The CDR3 contains 13 residues. This CDR3 reads CAISEKQGLEQYF. CDR3 coding DNA: TGTGCCATCAGTGAAAAACAGGGGCTCGAGCAGTACTTC.

This chain links TRBV5-6 with TRBJ1-1; 7 bases align to TRBD1. The CDR3 runs 17 residues. V shed 0 bases and J 1 base; nucleotides not matched to a gene: 9. Germline V gene lookup returns CDR1 SGHDT and CDR2 YYEEEE. CDR3 loop: CASSLVGQLLRNTEAFF. The CDR3 DNA reads as TGTGCCAGCAGCTTGGTGGGACAGCTGCTGCGGAACACTGAAGCTTTCTTT.

This CDR3 is CASSSLAGDYNEQFF. The CDR3 nucleotides read TGTGCCAGCAGCTCCCTAGCGGGGGACTACAATGAGCAGTTCTTC. The chain has TRBV14 and TRBJ2-1; TRBD2 matches 10 bases. After removal of 5 bases from V and 3 bases from J, the junction contained 4 bases not matched to a gene. Germline-derived CDR1 and CDR2 are SGHDN and FVKESK. The CDR3 consists of 15 residues.

The sample holds a few counts of this clone. The rearrangement joins TRBV18 to TRBJ1-1; no clear D. V lost 2 bases to trimming and J lost 2 bases, with 12 bases between them. The CDR3 is 15 residues long. The germline V gene encodes CDR1 KGHSH and CDR2 LQKENI. Written as DNA, the CDR3 is TGTGCCAGCTCACCATCGATCGTGGGAAACACTGAAGCTTTCTTT. Translating it yields CASSPSIVGNTEAFF.

Details on this clone: The germline gene is not matched at one end of the junction; a read error may be the cause. The gene calls are TRBV6-9 and TRBJ1-6; D gene unclear. CDR3 length: 11 residues. Per the germline V gene, CDR1 is MNHGY and CDR2 is SVAAGI. The CDR3 coding sequence is TGTGCCAGCACGGGGTCCTCACCTCTCCACTTT. It codes for CASTGSSPLHF.

In DNA form, the CDR3 reads TGTGCCAGCAGCGTAGTGGGACAGGGAAGTTTAGCCCGCTACAATGAGCAGTTCTTC. It codes for CASSVVGQGSLARYNEQFF. The chain employs TRBV9 and TRBJ2-1; 9 nucleotides align to TRBD1. The J segment lost 3 bases and the V segment lost 0 bases, leaving 13 bases of the junction unmatched. Germline V gene data show CDR1 as SGDLS and CDR2 as YYNGEE. The CDR3 spans 19 residues.

The chain uses TRBV7-3 and TRBJ1-1, with D possibly matching TRBD1 (5 bases). Germline CDR1 reads SGHTA; CDR2 reads FQGTGA. This CDR3 has 12 amino acids. Trimming left V 1 base short and J 7 bases short, with 7 bases between. The CDR3 spells CASSLNGGEAFF. The CDR3 DNA is TGTGCCAGCAGCTTAAACGGGGGTGAAGCTTTCTTT.